This T cell receptor beta chain was identified during a study of T cell responses to AZD1222 COVID-19 vaccine. Looking at the study overall: Pooling of second doses given at about 4 or about 12 weeks was done. Whole-study results and caveats: The sample set comprised mostly white British donors with more females, and clonal diversity was possibly underestimated.

For this clone: Its antigen is not known.

Generated by immunoSEQ multiplex PCR, the TCRdb table keeps only in-frame clones and is missing some. The table includes more than 85,000 clones, more than 75% detected once. J lost 9 bases, V lost 7 bases, and 17 bases had no gene match. The germline V gene has CDR1 LNHDA and CDR2 SQIVND (reference sequence). This CDR3 spans 17 amino acids. The rearrangement joins TRBV19 to TRBJ2-1, with 11 bases matching TRBD2. The source is an adult in good health. The sequences come from peripheral blood, collected on day 0 of AZD1222 vaccination. CDR3 nucleotide sequence: TGTGCCAGTACCTTGGGGTCCCTAGCGGGAGGTTATGGTGAGCAGTTCTTC. Amino acids: CASTLGSLAGGYGEQFF.